The 8 T cell receptor beta chains below come from one sample, sequenced in a study of blood T cells in healthy people across ages. Alongside a J-beta primer mix, a sample-barcoded 5' primer served in a second PCR lasting roughly 7 to 11 cycles. TCRdb reprocessed the 5' RACE reads with MiXCR, giving one entry per CDR3 protein. The table shows fewer than 900,000 distinct CDR3 sequences, with roughly 47% occurring only once. The sequencing sample was made of blood. These receptor sequences come from a woman in her fifties or sixties in good health.

The rearrangement uses TRBV20-1 and TRBJ2-7; 10 bases are shared with TRBD1. This CDR3 contains 15 residues. Germline V gene lookup returns CDR1 DFQATT and CDR2 SNEGSKA (reference sequence). Losses at the gene ends were 0 bases for V and 5 bases for J; bases not matched to a gene: 7. This CDR3 reads CSARDRDRGGDEQYF. In nucleotides, the CDR3 is TGCAGTGCTAGAGATAGGGACAGGGGAGGAGACGAGCAGTACTTC.

CDR3 sequence: CASSPVGSVTQYF. As DNA, the CDR3 is TGTGCCAGCAGCCCAGTGGGCTCAGTGACCCAGTACTTC. The rearrangement links TRBV6-6 to TRBJ2-5; D is unresolved. In germline, CDR1 is MNHNY, CDR2 SVGAGI (reference sequence). The CDR3 is made up of 13 amino acids. The V end lost 6 bases, the J end lost 7 bases, and 15 bases lay between the germline ends.

In regard to this clonotype: The junction differs from germline at one of its ends, possibly a read error. The J gene is TRBJ2-3, the V gene TRBV7-7; possible D gene TRBD2, 7 bases. The germline CDR1 and CDR2 sequences are SSHAT and FNYEAQ (reference sequence). This CDR3 has 15 residues. The CDR3 coding sequence is TGTGCCAGCAGCAAGGGGGAGGGGCTCACAGATGCGCAGTATTTT. Its protein is CASSKGEGLTDAQYF.

The genes are TRBV5-1 and TRBJ2-1; perhaps TRBD1 as D (6 bases). Looked up from germline, CDR1 is SGHRS and CDR2 is YFSETQ. V was clipped by 1 base and J by 6 bases, with 14 bases between them. CDR3 size: 15 residues. DNA of the CDR3: TGCGCCAGCAGCTTGAGTCAGGGGTTGACCAATGAGCAGTTCTTC. Amino acid sequence: CASSLSQGLTNEQFF.

The chain has TRBV24-1 and TRBJ1-2, with D unresolved. Trimming shortened V by 1 base and J by 5 bases, and 10 bases separated the two germline ends. This CDR3 spans 14 amino acids. Germline V gene sequence: CDR1 KGHDR, CDR2 SFDVKD. CDR3 bases: TGTGCCACCAGTGATTTTCGGACGGCATATGGCTACACCTTC. Encoded protein: CATSDFRTAYGYTF.

V gene TRBV7-2 combines with J gene TRBJ1-2, with TRBD1 as a possible D gene (6 bases). This CDR3 contains 15 residues. Trimming stripped 3 bases from V and 2 bases from J, with 13 bases between. Germline values: CDR1 SGHTA, CDR2 FQGNSA. CDR3 bases: TGTGCCAGCAGCTTGGCCGATCAGGGGAACTATGGCTACACCTTC. Residues: CASSLADQGNYGYTF.

The V and J genes are TRBV18 and TRBJ2-1, with TRBD2 as a possible D gene (5 bases). CDR3 length: 15 residues. Germline CDR1 reads KGHSH; CDR2 reads LQKENI. The V end lost 5 bases, the J end lost 0 bases, and 11 bases lay between the germline ends. CDR3 amino acids: CASSYGLSSYNEQFF. The CDR3 coding sequence is TGTGCCAGCTCATACGGACTGAGCTCCTACAATGAGCAGTTCTTC.

The chain uses TRBV5-1 and TRBJ1-2; the match to TRBD1 covers 7 bases. V lost 2 bases to trimming and J lost 4 bases; unmatched junction nucleotides: 5. The germline V gene has CDR1 SGHRS and CDR2 YFSETQ. CDR3 size: 14 residues. In DNA form, the CDR3 reads TGCGCCAGCAGCTTAGGACAGGATCGCTATGGCTACACCTTC. It specifies CASSLGQDRYGYTF.